This T cell receptor (beta chain) was recorded in a study of post-analysis software for immune sequencing data. In the study overall: The patients showed relapsing-remitting, secondary progressive and progressive-relapsing multiple sclerosis courses. Study observations and caveats: Co-batched samples clustered tightly together by F measure.

This clonotype was observed once. As yet, its antigen is unknown. Carried by the TCR beta cDNA libraries were unique molecular identifiers. TCRdb independently ran MiXCR on the PCR reads; one entry per CDR3 protein. The sample holds 800,000 to 950,000 distinct CDR3 sequences, about 57% seen once. The sequence derives from a girl under 18 with multiple sclerosis. Sequencing input: blood.

The CDR3 coding sequence is TGCAGTGCTAGGGGGGTCCAAAATTACAGGGTCAGGCAGTTCTTC. This sequence encodes CSARGVQNYRVRQFF. The V and J genes are TRBV20-1 and TRBJ2-1, with D possibly TRBD1 on 6 matching bases. In germline, CDR1 is DFQATT, CDR2 SNEGSKA (reference sequence). V shed 3 bases and J shed 12 bases, with 24 bases lying between them. This CDR3 spans 15 amino acids.